The present T cell receptor (beta chain) was sequenced within a study of blood T cells in healthy people across ages. Across the study: With template switching, about one barcoded beta molecule was captured per two T cells.

Findings and caveats of the study: TCR beta diversity, measured per million T cells, fell in a roughly linear way with age. Lack of knowledge of donor CMV status possibly confounded expanded clonotype changes.

Remarks on this clonotype: Its matching antigen is unknown.

Primers used in a second PCR of about 6 to 11 cycles were a sample-barcoded 5' primer and a J-beta primer mix. Each CDR3 protein is one row after TCRdb ran MiXCR on the 5' RACE reads. The sample records 890,000 or so distinct CDR3 sequences, approximately 67% being singletons. This CDR3 has 15 residues. V was clipped by 4 bases and J by 2 bases, with 14 bases between them. Germline CDR1 is SGHRS and CDR2 is YFSETQ. The clonotype comes from a young man in good health. Material: blood. The chain recombines TRBV5-1 with TRBJ2-3, with unresolved D. CDR3 loop: CASSSFSPSTDTQYF. The CDR3 bases are TGCGCCAGCAGCAGCTTTAGTCCGTCCACAGATACGCAGTATTTT.